One sample yielded the 27 T cell receptor beta chains listed below, sequenced in a study of blood T cell repertoires in COVID-19. Repertoires were generated with immunoSEQ multiplex PCR, while TCRdb's copy carries only in-frame clones and drops some. The profile shows about 160,000 clones, approximately 80% of them singletons. The sample comprised peripheral blood. The receptors were sampled from a woman at least 80 years old with acute or convalescent COVID-19.

The chain employs TRBV29-1 and TRBJ2-7, with 12 bases lining up with TRBD2. Germline assignment: CDR1 SQVTM and CDR2 ANQGSEA. The CDR3 contains 16 residues. Germline trimming cut 5 bases from V and 1 base from J; bases unmatched to any gene: 9. The CDR3 DNA reads TGCAGCGTTCAGGGACTAGCGGGTTCCAGTTCCTACGAGCAGTACTTC. This sequence encodes CSVQGLAGSSSYEQYF.

This chain uses TRBV7-2 with TRBJ1-4; D perhaps matches TRBD1 (6 bases). The V and J ends lost 5 bases and 7 bases respectively, with 20 bases between them. Germline lookup yields CDR1 SGHTA and CDR2 FQGNSA. CDR3 length: 16 amino acids. The CDR3 region is CASSADPGARGEKLFF. The CDR3 DNA follows: TGTGCCAGCAGCGCAGATCCAGGGGCGCGCGGTGAAAAACTGTTTTTT.

This sequence joins TRBV7-2 and TRBJ1-2; tentative D call: TRBD1 (5 bases). V was shortened by 2 bases and J by 3 bases, with 10 bases between the two germline ends. The germline V gene has CDR1 SGHTA and CDR2 FQGNSA. CDR3 length equals 14 residues. The CDR3 DNA reads TGTGCCAGCAGCTTAAGGGTAGGGGACTATGGCTACACCTTC. This sequence encodes CASSLRVGDYGYTF.

The chain joins TRBV5-1 to TRBJ2-1, with TRBD2 matching 7 bases. Germline V gene lookup returns CDR1 SGHRS and CDR2 YFSETQ. Trimming cost V 4 bases and J 1 base; bases outside gene matches: 11. The CDR3 contains 17 residues. This CDR3 is CASSPSSSGWSYNEQFF. The CDR3 DNA reads as TGCGCCAGCAGCCCGTCGTCTAGCGGTTGGTCCTACAATGAGCAGTTCTTC.

This clone appeared a few times. The chain combines TRBV6-1 with TRBJ1-1, with D uncertain. V lost 3 bases and J lost 8, with 13 bases in between. This CDR3 region has 13 residues. Germline CDR1 and CDR2: MNHNS and SASEGT. CDR3 amino acids: CASSDEVGDEAFF. As DNA, the CDR3 is TGTGCCAGCAGTGATGAGGTTGGAGACGAAGCTTTCTTT.

The chain carries TRBV13 and TRBJ2-5, with 9 bases lining up with TRBD1. V shed 6 bases and J 5 bases; nucleotides not matched to a gene: 7. The CDR3 covers 14 residues. Germline V gene data show CDR1 as PRHDT and CDR2 as FYEKMQ (reference sequence). CDR3 DNA: TGTGCCAGCAGGGGACAGGGTCGGAAGGAGACCCAGTACTTC. Its protein product is CASRGQGRKETQYF.

V and J are TRBV4-3 and TRBJ1-1, with TRBD1 identical over 7 bases. Trimming took 6 bases from V and 6 from J; bases not matched to a gene: 19. The CDR3 is made up of 17 amino acids. Germline V lookup: CDR1 LGHNA, CDR2 YSLEER. CDR3: CASRGATGNRRSAEAFF. The CDR3 DNA follows: TGCGCCAGCAGGGGAGCGACAGGGAATAGAAGGTCCGCTGAAGCTTTCTTT.

About this clone: Its ends do not fully match the called genes, so a read error is possible. This chain connects TRBV7-8 to TRBJ2-1; D perhaps matches TRBD2 (6 bases). This CDR3 spans 13 amino acids. Germline assignment: CDR1 SGHVS and CDR2 FQNEAQ. CDR3 DNA: TGTGCCAGCAGCTTAGCGCAGGGACGGCGGGAAATCTTC. Protein product: CASSLAQGRREIF.

On this clone: A much larger clone differs from this one at a single base, so this may be a read error. Other DNA sequences in the same sample also yield this CDR3. The V and J genes are TRBV5-6 and TRBJ1-5; TRBD1 matches at 7 bases. Germline V lookup: CDR1 SGHDT, CDR2 YYEEEE. This CDR3 spans 16 amino acids. Here the CDR3 reads CASSYRDSGPNQPQHF. CDR3 nucleotide sequence: TGTGCCAGCAGCTACCGGGACAGCGGGCCGAATCAGCCCCAACATTTT. Complete variable domain (other parts from reference TRBV5-6 and TRBJ1-5): DAGVTQSPTHLIKTRGQQVTLRCSPKSGHDTVSWYQQALGQGPQFIFQYYEEEERQRGNFPDRFSGHQFPNYSSELNVNALLLGDSALYLCASSYRDSGPNQPQHFGDGTRLSIL.

This clone was picked up a small number of times. The CDR3 nucleotides are TGTGCCAGCAGGAACAGGGTTTTAAACACCATATATTTT. It encodes CASRNRVLNTIYF. The chain combines TRBV2 with TRBJ1-3; D may be TRBD1 (6 bases). The germline V gene has CDR1 SNHLY and CDR2 FYNNEI. The CDR3 sequence is 13 residues long. V was clipped by 6 bases and J by 6 bases, with 12 bases between them.

This chain uses TRBV7-9 with TRBJ2-3; 10 bases match TRBD2. The CDR3 spans 15 residues. Unmatched junction bases numbered 4, after V lost 6 bases and J lost 1 base. Germline V CDR1 and CDR2: SEHNR, FQNEAQ (reference sequence). The CDR3 DNA follows: TGTGCCAGCAGTCTAGCGGGGGAGGGCACAGATACGCAGTATTTT. Residues: CASSLAGEGTDTQYF.

V gene TRBV5-4 combines with J gene TRBJ2-3; tentative D call: TRBD2 (6 bases). This CDR3 has 15 amino acids. Trimming left V 4 bases short and J 2 bases short, with 14 bases between. CDR1 is SGHNT and CDR2 is YYREEE in the germline V gene (reference sequence). CDR3 nucleotide sequence: TGTGCCAGCAGCCCAACCGGGACTCCCACAGATACGCAGTATTTT. It yields the protein CASSPTGTPTDTQYF.

V usage is TRBV19 and J usage is TRBJ2-2; 10 bases map to TRBD1. This CDR3 region has 14 residues. Germline trimming cut 9 bases from V and 6 bases from J; bases unmatched to any gene: 7. Germline assignment: CDR1 LNHDA and CDR2 SQIVND (reference sequence). The chain's CDR3 is CASSRTGGSGELFF. CDR3 nucleotide sequence: TGTGCCAGCAGCCGGACAGGGGGTTCCGGGGAGCTGTTTTTT. The full variable domain, in which reference TRBV19 and TRBJ2-2 provide the parts outside the CDR3, is DGGITQSPKYLFRKEGQNVTLSCEQNLNHDAMYWYRQDPGQGLRLIYYSQIVNDFQKGDIAEGYSVSREKKESFPLTVTSAQKNPTAFYLCASSRTGGSGELFFGEGSRLTVL.

This clone was seen a handful of times. The chain has TRBV19 and TRBJ2-2, with D perhaps TRBD1 (7 bases). From germline, CDR1 is LNHDA and CDR2 SQIVND (reference sequence). Deletions cut 7 bases from V and 2 bases from J, with 20 bases between. This CDR3 region has 17 residues. CDR3 region: CASTSQGGTANTGELFF. The DNA of the CDR3 is TGTGCCAGTACCTCCCAAGGCGGGACAGCTAACACCGGGGAGCTGTTTTTT.

The chain carries TRBV7-2 and TRBJ1-1, with 7 bases aligning to TRBD1. V lost 5 bases to trimming and J lost 3 bases; unmatched junction nucleotides: 6. The germline V gene has CDR1 SGHTA and CDR2 FQGNSA. CDR3 length: 14 amino acids. CDR3 sequence (DNA): TGTGCCAGCAGCCCCGGACAGGCTTACACTGAAGCTTTCTTT. Translating gives CASSPGQAYTEAFF. Full variable domain (missing parts from reference TRBV7-2 and TRBJ1-1): GAGVSQSPSNKVTEKGKDVELRCDPISGHTALYWYRQSLGQGLEFLIYFQGNSAPDKSGLPSDRFSAERTGGSVSTLTIQRTQQEDSAVYLCASSPGQAYTEAFFGQGTRLTVV.

The genes are TRBV6-5 and TRBJ2-1; a weak D match, TRBD2 (6 bases). With 7 bases removed from V and 3 bases from J, the gap between germline ends came to 16 bases. This CDR3 region has 15 residues. CDR1 is MNHEY, CDR2 SVGAGI, per germline. In DNA form, the CDR3 reads TGTGCCAGCACCTGGGGGACTGGAGACTACAATGAGCAGTTCTTC. Protein product: CASTWGTGDYNEQFF.

This chain joins TRBV7-9 and TRBJ2-5; the D gene is possibly TRBD2 (6 bases). There are 14 residues in the CDR3. Germline V gene sequence: CDR1 SEHNR, CDR2 FQNEAQ (reference sequence). Trimming removed 3 bases at V and 4 bases at J, with 12 bases between. The CDR3 bases are TGTGCCAGCAGCTTTGCGGGGTGGAGAGAGACCCAGTACTTC. Its protein is CASSFAGWRETQYF.

This clone occurred once. V usage is TRBV5-1 and J usage is TRBJ2-3; D uncertain. Germline V gene sequence: CDR1 SGHRS, CDR2 YFSETQ. The CDR3 totals 13 residues. V dropped 1 base and J dropped 4 bases, with 7 bases sitting between them. The CDR3 reads CASSLYLSDTQYF. The CDR3 DNA reads as TGCGCCAGCAGCTTGTATCTTTCAGATACGCAGTATTTT.

The chain joins TRBV7-2 to TRBJ2-7; the match to TRBD1 covers 8 bases. The CDR3 has 18 amino acids. Unmatched junction bases numbered 21, after V lost 8 bases and J lost 3 bases. CDR1 SGHTA and CDR2 FQGNSA come from the germline V gene. This CDR3 reads CASSRGTGLLGRFYEQYF. CDR3 DNA sequence: TGTGCCAGCTCCCGGGGGACAGGTCTCCTTGGGCGATTCTACGAGCAGTACTTC.

The chain uses TRBV3-1 (or the pseudogene TRBV3-2) and TRBJ1-2; D gene uncertain. Trimming shortened V by 8 bases and J by 3 bases, and 13 bases separated the two germline ends. Germline CDR1 LGHDT, CDR2 YNNKEL (reference sequence). The CDR3 sequence is 13 residues long. CDR3 in DNA: TGTGCCAGCGCCGGCGGAGGGTACTATGGCTACACCTTC. This gives the protein CASAGGGYYGYTF.

This clone was seen once. V usage is TRBV30 and J usage is TRBJ2-1, with 11 bases aligning to TRBD2. V was pared by 4 bases and J by 7 bases, with 9 bases of the junction left unmatched. This CDR3 is 15 amino acids long. Germline assignment: CDR1 GTSNPN and CDR2 SVGIG (reference sequence). The CDR3 sequence: CAWTRLAGSRNEQFF. The CDR3, as DNA: TGTGCCTGGACCAGACTAGCGGGATCCCGGAATGAGCAGTTCTTC.

V usage is TRBV2 and J usage is TRBJ2-7; the match to TRBD1 covers 7 bases. From germline, CDR1 is SNHLY and CDR2 FYNNEI. The length of the CDR3 is 15 residues. With V trimmed by 4 bases and J by 7 bases, 13 bases remained unmatched. The CDR3 DNA reads as TGTGCCAGCAGTGTCTTCGGGACAGAACCTAGGGAGCAGTACTTC. This translates into CASSVFGTEPREQYF.

DNA of the CDR3: TGTGCCACCAGTGATGGGCGTCAGGGTAAAACTGGGGAGCTGTTTTTT. Amino acid sequence: CATSDGRQGKTGELFF. This sequence joins TRBV24-1 and TRBJ2-2, with a weak D call TRBD1 (5 bases). CDR1 is KGHDR, CDR2 SFDVKD, per germline. This CDR3 comprises 16 residues. V lost 3 bases and J lost 8, with 18 bases in between.

The genes are TRBV27 and TRBJ1-2; D not certain. CDR3 size: 15 residues. Germline V gene data show CDR1 as MNHEY and CDR2 as SMNVEV (reference sequence). Trimming took off 2 bases at V and 1 base at J, with 11 bases between the two ends. CDR3 nucleotides: TGTGCCAGCAGTTTAGTTTCCTACAGTAACTATGGCTACACCTTC. It specifies CASSLVSYSNYGYTF.

The chain links TRBV19 to TRBJ2-3; TRBD2 matches 8 bases. V was pared by 3 bases and J by 3 bases, with 8 bases of the junction left unmatched. Per germline, CDR1 LNHDA and CDR2 SQIVND (reference sequence). The CDR3 spans 16 residues. For the CDR3, the DNA is TGTGCCAGTAGTATTGCTAGCGGGTCCCCGACAGATACGCAGTATTTT. Protein sequence: CASSIASGSPTDTQYF.

The chain is built from TRBV11-1 and TRBJ1-1; 7 bases match TRBD1. CDR3 length equals 15 residues. The V gene's germline CDR1 is SGHAT and CDR2 FQDESV (reference sequence). Losses at the gene ends were 3 bases for V and 6 bases for J; bases not matched to a gene: 10. CDR3 protein: CASSFSDRRGPEAFF. CDR3 nucleotides: TGTGCCAGCAGCTTCTCGGACCGGAGGGGGCCTGAAGCTTTCTTT.

The V and J genes are TRBV7-6 and TRBJ2-3, with a possible D match to TRBD2 (6 bases). The CDR3 is 16 residues long. Trimming left V 0 bases short and J 5 bases short, with 15 bases between. Germline CDR1 SGHVS, CDR2 FNYEAQ. The CDR3 is CASSLAHGGGQDTQYF. CDR3 DNA sequence: TGTGCCAGCAGCTTAGCGCACGGGGGAGGCCAAGATACGCAGTATTTT.